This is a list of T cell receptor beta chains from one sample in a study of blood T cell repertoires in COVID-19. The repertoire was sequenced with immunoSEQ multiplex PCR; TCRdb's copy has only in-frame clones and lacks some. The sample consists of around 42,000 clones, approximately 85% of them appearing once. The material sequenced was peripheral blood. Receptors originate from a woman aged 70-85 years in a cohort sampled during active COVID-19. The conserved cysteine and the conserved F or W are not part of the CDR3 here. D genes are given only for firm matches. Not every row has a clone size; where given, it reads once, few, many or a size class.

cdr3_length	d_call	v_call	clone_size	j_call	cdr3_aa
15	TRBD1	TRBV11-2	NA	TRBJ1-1	ASTPRQGLFRGAEAF
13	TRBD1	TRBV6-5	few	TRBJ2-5	ASSYLQGAGETQY
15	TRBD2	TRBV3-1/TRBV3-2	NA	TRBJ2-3	ASSQYTGTSATDTQY
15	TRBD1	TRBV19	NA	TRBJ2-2	ASSEIGQGIGGGELF
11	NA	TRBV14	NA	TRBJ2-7	ASSQANSYEQY
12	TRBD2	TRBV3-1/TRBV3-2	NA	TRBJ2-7	ASSRTSGNYEQY
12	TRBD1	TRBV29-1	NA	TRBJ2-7	SVGRDRGTYEQY
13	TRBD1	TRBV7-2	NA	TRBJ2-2	ASSMGQVGTGELF
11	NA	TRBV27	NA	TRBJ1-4	ASTNAGNEKLF
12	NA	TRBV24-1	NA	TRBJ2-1	ATSDAGVNNEQF
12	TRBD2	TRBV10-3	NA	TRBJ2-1	AISEGLAEHEQF
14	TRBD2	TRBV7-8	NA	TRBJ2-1	ASRGRTAGGGNEQF
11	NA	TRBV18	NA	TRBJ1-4	ASSPKGEEKLF
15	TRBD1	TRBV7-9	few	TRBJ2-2	ASSSDQNRGPTGELF
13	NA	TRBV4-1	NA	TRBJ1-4	ASSLSTGTVEKLF